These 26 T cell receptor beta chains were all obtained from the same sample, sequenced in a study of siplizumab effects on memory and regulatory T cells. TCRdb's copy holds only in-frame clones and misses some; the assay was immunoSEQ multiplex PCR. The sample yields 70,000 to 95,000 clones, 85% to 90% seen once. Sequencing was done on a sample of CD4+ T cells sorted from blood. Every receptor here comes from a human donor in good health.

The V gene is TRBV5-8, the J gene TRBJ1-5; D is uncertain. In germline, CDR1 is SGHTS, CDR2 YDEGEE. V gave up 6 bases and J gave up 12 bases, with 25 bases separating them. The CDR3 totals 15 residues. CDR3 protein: CASTSRVVGSANQHF. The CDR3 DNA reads TGTGCCAGCACCTCCAGAGTTGTCGGATCAGCGAACCAGCATTTT.

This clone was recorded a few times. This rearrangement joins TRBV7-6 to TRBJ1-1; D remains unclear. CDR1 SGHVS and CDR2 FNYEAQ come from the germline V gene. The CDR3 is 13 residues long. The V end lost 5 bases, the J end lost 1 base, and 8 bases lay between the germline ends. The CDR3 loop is CASSRTGNTEAFF. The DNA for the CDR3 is TGTGCCAGCAGCAGGACGGGGAACACTGAAGCTTTCTTT.

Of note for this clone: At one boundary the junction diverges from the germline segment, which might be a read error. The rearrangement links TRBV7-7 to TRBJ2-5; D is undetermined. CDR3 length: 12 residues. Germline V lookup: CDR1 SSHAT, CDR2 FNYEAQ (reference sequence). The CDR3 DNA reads TGTGCTAGCAGCTTAGATTTGGGGACCCAGTACTTC. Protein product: CASSLDLGTQYF.

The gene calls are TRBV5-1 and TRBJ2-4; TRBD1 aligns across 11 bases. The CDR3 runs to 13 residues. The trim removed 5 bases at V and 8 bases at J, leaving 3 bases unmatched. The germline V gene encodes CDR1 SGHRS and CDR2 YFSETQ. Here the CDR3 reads CASRRTGGHIQYF. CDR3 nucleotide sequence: TGCGCCAGCAGAAGGACAGGGGGCCACATTCAGTACTTC.

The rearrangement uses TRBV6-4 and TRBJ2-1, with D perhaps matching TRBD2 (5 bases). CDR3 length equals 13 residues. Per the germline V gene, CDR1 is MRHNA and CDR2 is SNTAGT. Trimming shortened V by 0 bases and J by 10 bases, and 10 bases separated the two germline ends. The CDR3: CASSDSWTDEQFF. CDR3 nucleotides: TGTGCCAGCAGTGACTCTTGGACTGACGAGCAGTTCTTC.

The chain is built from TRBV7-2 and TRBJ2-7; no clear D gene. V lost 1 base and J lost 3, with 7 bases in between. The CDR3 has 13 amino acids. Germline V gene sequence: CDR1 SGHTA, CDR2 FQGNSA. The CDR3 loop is CASSLGLLYEQYF. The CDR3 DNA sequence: TGTGCCAGCAGCTTAGGGCTACTCTACGAGCAGTACTTC.

CDR3 loop: CASSGVLFASGNTIYF. The DNA for the CDR3 is TGTGCCAGCAGCGGGGTTCTCTTTGCCTCTGGAAACACCATATATTTT. The chain has TRBV5-8 and TRBJ1-3; D is uncertain. The CDR3 runs 16 residues. Germline V CDR1 and CDR2: SGHTS, YDEGEE. V lost 4 bases and J 0 bases, leaving 14 bases between the germline ends.

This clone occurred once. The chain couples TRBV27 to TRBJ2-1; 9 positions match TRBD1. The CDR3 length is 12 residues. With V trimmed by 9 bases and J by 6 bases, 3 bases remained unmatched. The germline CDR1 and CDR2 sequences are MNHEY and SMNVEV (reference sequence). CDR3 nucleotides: TGTGCCAGTTGGGACAGGGTCAATGAGCAGTTCTTC. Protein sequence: CASWDRVNEQFF.

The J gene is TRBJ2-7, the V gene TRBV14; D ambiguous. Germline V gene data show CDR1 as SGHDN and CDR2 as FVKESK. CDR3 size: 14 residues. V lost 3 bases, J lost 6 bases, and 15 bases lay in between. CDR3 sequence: CASSQGTPWAEQYF. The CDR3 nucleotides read TGTGCCAGCAGCCAGGGCACACCCTGGGCCGAGCAGTACTTC. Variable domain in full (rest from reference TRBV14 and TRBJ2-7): EAGVTQFPSHSVIEKGQTVTLRCDPISGHDNLYWYRRVMGKEIKFLLHFVKESKQDESGMPNNRFLAERTGGTYSTLKVQPAELEDSGVYFCASSQGTPWAEQYFGPGTRLTVT.

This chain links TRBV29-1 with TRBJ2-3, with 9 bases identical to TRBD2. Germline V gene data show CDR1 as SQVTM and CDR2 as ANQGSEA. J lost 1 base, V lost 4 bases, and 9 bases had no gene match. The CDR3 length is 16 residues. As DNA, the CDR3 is TGCAGCGTTGGGGCTAGCGGGAAAGGCGGCACAGATACGCAGTATTTT. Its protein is CSVGASGKGGTDTQYF.

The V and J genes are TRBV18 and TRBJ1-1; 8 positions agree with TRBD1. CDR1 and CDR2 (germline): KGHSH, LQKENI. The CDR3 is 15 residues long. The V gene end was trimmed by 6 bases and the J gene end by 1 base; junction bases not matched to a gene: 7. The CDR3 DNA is TGTGCCAGCTCCTCCGGACAGGGTGGGAACACTGAAGCTTTCTTT. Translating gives CASSSGQGGNTEAFF.

The CDR3 protein is CASSLFTGGNTGELFF. CDR3 DNA: TGTGCCAGCAGCTTATTCACAGGCGGAAACACCGGGGAGCTGTTTTTT. This rearrangement joins TRBV7-2 to TRBJ2-2; a possible D gene is TRBD1 (5 bases). V lost 2 bases and J 2 bases, leaving 12 bases between the germline ends. Germline V CDR1 and CDR2: SGHTA, FQGNSA. The CDR3 extends over 16 amino acids.

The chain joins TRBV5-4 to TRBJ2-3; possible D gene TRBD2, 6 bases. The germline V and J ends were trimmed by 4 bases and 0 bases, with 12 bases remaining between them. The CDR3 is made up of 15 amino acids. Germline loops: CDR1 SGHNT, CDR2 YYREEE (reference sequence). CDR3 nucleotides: TGTGCCAGCAGCGGCGGGACTTCTAGCACAGATACGCAGTATTTT. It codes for CASSGGTSSTDTQYF. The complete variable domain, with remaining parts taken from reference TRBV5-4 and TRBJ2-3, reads ETGVTQSPTHLIKTRGQQVTLRCSSQSGHNTVSWYQQALGQGPQFIFQYYREEENGRGNFPPRFSGLQFPNYSSELNVNALELDDSALYLCASSGGTSSTDTQYFGPGTRLTVL.

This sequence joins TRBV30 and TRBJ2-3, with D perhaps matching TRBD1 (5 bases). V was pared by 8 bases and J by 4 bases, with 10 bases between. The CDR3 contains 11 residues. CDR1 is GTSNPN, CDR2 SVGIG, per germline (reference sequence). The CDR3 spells CASRVSDTQYF. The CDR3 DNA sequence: TGTGCCAGCAGGGTATCAGATACGCAGTATTTT.

In DNA form, the CDR3 reads TGTGCCAGCAGTTTAGAAGGACACCAAGAGACCCAGTACTTC. Its translation is CASSLEGHQETQYF. The chain joins TRBV28 to TRBJ2-5; D gene ambiguous. The CDR3 has 14 residues. CDR1 MDHEN and CDR2 SYDVKM come from the germline V gene. Trimming shortened V by 2 bases and J by 0 bases, and 7 bases separated the two germline ends.

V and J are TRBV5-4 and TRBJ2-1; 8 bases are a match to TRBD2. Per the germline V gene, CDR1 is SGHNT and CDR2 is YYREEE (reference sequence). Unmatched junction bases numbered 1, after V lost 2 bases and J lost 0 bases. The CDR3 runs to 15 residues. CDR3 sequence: CASSFAGGSYNEQFF. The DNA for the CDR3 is TGTGCCAGCAGCTTTGCGGGAGGCTCCTACAATGAGCAGTTCTTC.

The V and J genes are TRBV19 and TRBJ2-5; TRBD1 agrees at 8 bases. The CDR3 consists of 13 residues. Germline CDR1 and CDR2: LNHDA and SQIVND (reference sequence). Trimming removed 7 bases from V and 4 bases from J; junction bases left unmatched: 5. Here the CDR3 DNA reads TGTGCCAGTAACCAGGGGGCGGCAGAGACCCAGTACTTC. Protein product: CASNQGAAETQYF.

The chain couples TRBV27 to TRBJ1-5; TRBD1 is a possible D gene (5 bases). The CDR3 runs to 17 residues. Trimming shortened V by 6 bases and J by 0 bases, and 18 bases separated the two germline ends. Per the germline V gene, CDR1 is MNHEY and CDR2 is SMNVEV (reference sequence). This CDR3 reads CASRDLQGDYSNQPQHF. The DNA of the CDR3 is TGTGCCAGCAGGGACCTTCAAGGGGATTATAGCAATCAGCCCCAGCATTTT.

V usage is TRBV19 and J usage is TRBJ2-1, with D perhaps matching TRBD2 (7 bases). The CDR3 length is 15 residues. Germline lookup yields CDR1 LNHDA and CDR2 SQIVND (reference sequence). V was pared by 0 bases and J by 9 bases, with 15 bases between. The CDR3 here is CASSIDAGASGEQFF. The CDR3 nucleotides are TGTGCCAGTAGTATAGATGCGGGGGCTAGCGGTGAGCAGTTCTTC. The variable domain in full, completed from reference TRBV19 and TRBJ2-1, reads DGGITQSPKYLFRKEGQNVTLSCEQNLNHDAMYWYRQDPGQGLRLIYYSQIVNDFQKGDIAEGYSVSREKKESFPLTVTSAQKNPTAFYLCASSIDAGASGEQFFGPGTRLTVL.

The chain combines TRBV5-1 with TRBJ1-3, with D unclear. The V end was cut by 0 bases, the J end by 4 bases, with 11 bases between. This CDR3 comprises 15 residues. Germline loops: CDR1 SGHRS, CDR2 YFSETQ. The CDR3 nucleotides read TGCGCCAGCAGCTTGGCCCTGACGGGAGGAAACACCATATATTTT. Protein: CASSLALTGGNTIYF.

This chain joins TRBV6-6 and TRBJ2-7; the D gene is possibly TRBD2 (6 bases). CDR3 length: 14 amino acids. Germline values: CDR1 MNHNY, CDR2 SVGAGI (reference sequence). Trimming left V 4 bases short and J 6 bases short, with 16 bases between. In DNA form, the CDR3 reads TGTGCCAGCAGTTTCCTAACGGGAGCGGCCGAGCAGTACTTC. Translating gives CASSFLTGAAEQYF.

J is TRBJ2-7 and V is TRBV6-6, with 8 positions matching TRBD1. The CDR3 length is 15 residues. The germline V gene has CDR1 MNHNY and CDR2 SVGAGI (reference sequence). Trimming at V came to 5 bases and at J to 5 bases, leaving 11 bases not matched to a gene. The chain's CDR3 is CASSPQGARTDEQYF. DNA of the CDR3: TGTGCCAGCAGTCCCCAGGGGGCGCGGACGGACGAGCAGTACTTC.

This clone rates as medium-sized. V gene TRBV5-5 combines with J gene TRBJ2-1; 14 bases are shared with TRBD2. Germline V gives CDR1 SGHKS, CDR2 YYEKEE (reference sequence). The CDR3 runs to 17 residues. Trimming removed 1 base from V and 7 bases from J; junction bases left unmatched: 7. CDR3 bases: TGTGCCAGCAGCTTGACCGGGACTAGCGGGAGTGGGAATGAGCAGTTCTTC. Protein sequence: CASSLTGTSGSGNEQFF.

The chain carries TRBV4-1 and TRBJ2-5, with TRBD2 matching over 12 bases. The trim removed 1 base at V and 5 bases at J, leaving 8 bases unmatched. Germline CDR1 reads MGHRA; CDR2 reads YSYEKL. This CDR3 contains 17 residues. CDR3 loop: CASSQGLAGENFETQYF. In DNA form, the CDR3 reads TGCGCCAGCAGCCAAGGACTAGCGGGAGAAAATTTTGAGACCCAGTACTTC.

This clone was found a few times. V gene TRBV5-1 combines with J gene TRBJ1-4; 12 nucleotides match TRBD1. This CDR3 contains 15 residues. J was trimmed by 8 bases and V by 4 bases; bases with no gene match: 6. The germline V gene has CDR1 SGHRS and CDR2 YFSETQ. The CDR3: CASSPAGTGGEKLFF. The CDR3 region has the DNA TGCGCCAGCAGCCCGGCCGGGACAGGGGGCGAAAAACTGTTTTTT.

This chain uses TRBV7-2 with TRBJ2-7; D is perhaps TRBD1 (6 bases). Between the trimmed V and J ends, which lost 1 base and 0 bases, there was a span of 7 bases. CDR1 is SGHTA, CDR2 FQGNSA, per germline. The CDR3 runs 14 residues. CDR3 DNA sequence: TGTGCCAGCAGCTTAGACAGGGCCTCCTACGAGCAGTACTTC. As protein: CASSLDRASYEQYF.